This entry lists 5 T cell receptor beta chains sequenced from one sample in a study of T cells after posttransplantation cyclophosphamide. This table comes from immunoSEQ multiplex PCR, and its TCRdb copy is limited to in-frame clones, with some not included. This sample carries around 26,000 clones, none of them present only once. Treatment was busulfan-fludarabine conditioning, a marrow graft, and cyclophosphamide on days +3 and +4. Sequencing was performed on PBMCs, taken after allogeneic stem cell transplant with posttransplant cyclophosphamide. These TCRs come from a male patient aged 18-29 years who received an allogeneic stem cell transplant from a related donor, was CMV-positive, and had no GVHD. Some T cells may possibly be graft donor cells.

This clone showed up many times. The chain carries TRBV5-1 and TRBJ1-6, with D hard to call. Trimming removed 5 bases from V and 0 bases from J, with 12 bases in between. This CDR3 is built from 16 residues. Germline CDR1 is SGHRS and CDR2 is YFSETQ. CDR3 residues: CASSNPLSSYNSPLHF. CDR3 coding DNA: TGCGCCAGCAGTAATCCGCTGAGCTCCTATAATTCACCCCTCCACTTT. Using reference TRBV5-1 and TRBJ1-6 for the parts outside the CDR3, the full variable domain is KAGVTQTPRYLIKTRGQQVTLSCSPISGHRSVSWYQQTPGQGLQFLFEYFSETQRNKGNFPGRFSGRQFSNSRSEMNVSTLELGDSALYLCASSNPLSSYNSPLHFGNGTRLTVT.

This clone came up many times. This chain connects TRBV9 to TRBJ1-1; D unclear. Per germline, CDR1 SGDLS and CDR2 YYNGEE. Deletions cut 4 bases from V and 0 bases from J, with 10 bases between. The CDR3 has 14 amino acids. The CDR3 region is CASSTEGLNTEAFF. CDR3 coding DNA: TGTGCCAGCAGCACCGAGGGCTTGAACACTGAAGCTTTCTTT.

This clone was picked up many times. The rearrangement uses TRBV5-1 and TRBJ2-3, with no clear D. CDR3 size: 14 residues. The V end was cut by 0 bases, the J end by 4 bases, with 9 bases between. Germline V gene data show CDR1 as SGHRS and CDR2 as YFSETQ. CDR3 DNA sequence: TGCGCCAGCAGCTTGGGTCAAGCCCCAGATACGCAGTATTTT. This encodes CASSLGQAPDTQYF.

This clone was counted at least ten times. V gene TRBV2 combines with J gene TRBJ1-6; possible D gene TRBD1, 6 bases. CDR3 length equals 16 residues. Germline CDR1 reads SNHLY; CDR2 reads FYNNEI. Trimming removed 1 base from V and 4 bases from J, with 11 bases in between. The DNA for the CDR3 is TGTGCCAGCAGTGAAGGCGGGGGGCAGTATAATTCACCCCTCCACTTT. It codes for CASSEGGGQYNSPLHF.

Ten or more counts support this clone. The rearrangement joins TRBV28 to TRBJ1-4; D not resolved. CDR1 MDHEN and CDR2 SYDVKM come from the germline V gene. The CDR3 is 12 amino acids. Trimming removed 7 bases from V and 6 bases from J, with 9 bases in between. The CDR3 reads CASTRNHEKLFF. In DNA form, the CDR3 reads TGTGCCAGCACCAGAAACCATGAAAAACTGTTTTTT.